The entry below gives a single TCR beta chain sequence along with its context. Together with a sample-barcoded 5' primer, a J-beta primer mix was included in a second PCR lasting about 6 to 12 cycles. TCRdb reprocessed the 5' RACE reads via MiXCR and lists one record per CDR3 protein. This table has around 1,000,000 distinct CDR3 sequences, roughly two fifths appearing once. The sample belongs to a study of blood T cells in healthy people across ages. The V and J ends lost 0 bases and 2 bases respectively, with 15 bases between them. The CDR3 totals 17 residues. Per the germline V gene, CDR1 is MNHNY and CDR2 is SVGAGI (reference sequence).

Sequenced sample: blood. The source is a man between 18 and 29 years old in good health. The chain employs TRBV6-6 and TRBJ2-3, with D maybe TRBD1 (6 bases). CDR3: CASSYSLGTLNTDTQYF. CDR3 in DNA: TGTGCCAGCAGTTACTCCCTCGGGACACTCAACACAGATACGCAGTATTTT.